This T cell receptor beta chain was captured by sequencing in a study of blood T cell repertoires in COVID-19. Study as a whole: Italy, Spain and the United States were the sources of the convalescent and acute COVID-19 samples. Sources were T cells, B-cell-depleted T cells, or PBMCs; the material itself was cDNA or gDNA.

In the authors' workflow: Reference gene primers were amplified, and this amplification served to estimate nucleated cell counts. Data came from immunoSEQ multiplex PCR; TCRdb stores just in-frame clones and leaves some out. V and J calls and clone size are those listed in that table; D and trimming were worked out from the DNA. The profile covers roughly 410,000 clones, with 89% appearing a single time and under 2% taken by the ten largest. CDR1 LGHNA and CDR2 YSLEER come from the germline V gene. V dropped 4 bases and J dropped 4; count of bases not matched to a gene: 6. CDR3 size: 14 residues. This clone was counted a single time. Enrollment of patients from Seattle took place during active infection, with longitudinal follow-up.

The chain employs TRBV4-3 and TRBJ1-2, with 7 bases fitting TRBD1. Sequencing input: peripheral blood. This receptor was obtained from a woman between 35 and 50 years old with COVID-19, enrolled during active disease. Here the CDR3 DNA reads TGCGCCAGCAGCCCCAGACAGGGAAGCTATGGCTACACCTTC. Its translation: CASSPRQGSYGYTF.